The 7 T cell receptor beta chains below were found in one sample sequenced in a study of cytomegalovirus exposure and HLA in healthy donors. A multiplex PCR was run with 60 Vbeta primers and 13 Jbeta primers. Using immunoSEQ multiplex PCR, the repertoire was profiled, and TCRdb retains in-frame clones only, with some absent. The sample includes around 150,000 clones, 80% of them seen just once. What was sequenced was PBMCs. Source of these receptors: a human donor in good health.

The chain combines TRBV10-3 with TRBJ1-2, with 8 positions matching TRBD1. Germline loops: CDR1 ENHRY, CDR2 SYGVKD. V dropped 10 bases and J dropped 6; count of bases not matched to a gene: 10. This CDR3 has 13 residues. The chain's CDR3 is CATSSDRDNGYTF. For the CDR3, the DNA is TGTGCCACCTCTTCGGACAGGGACAATGGCTACACCTTC.

The rearrangement uses TRBV9 and TRBJ2-7; perhaps TRBD2 as D (5 bases). The CDR3 loop spans 14 amino acids. CDR1 and CDR2 (germline): SGDLS, YYNGEE. Trimming removed 0 bases from V and 3 bases from J, with 10 bases in between. CDR3 bases: TGTGCCAGCAGCGTAGGGGGAGAAGGCTACGAGCAGTACTTC. Translating gives CASSVGGEGYEQYF.

The chain uses TRBV4-1 and TRBJ2-6, with 7 positions matching TRBD1. The CDR3 has 17 residues. CDR1 and CDR2 from the germline V gene are MGHRA and YSYEKL. V was clipped by 4 bases and J by 2 bases; unmatched bases: 8. The CDR3 spells CASSLGTQGAGANVLTF. In nucleotides, the CDR3 is TGCGCCAGCAGCCTCGGAACTCAGGGGGCTGGGGCCAACGTCCTGACTTTC.

This clone was picked up one time. The chain couples TRBV19 to TRBJ2-1; 7 positions agree with TRBD2. Germline-derived CDR1 and CDR2 are LNHDA and SQIVND (reference sequence). The CDR3 runs to 13 residues. The V segment lost 5 bases and the J segment 8 bases; nucleotides outside the gene matches: 6. The CDR3 region is CASSWGLTDEQFF. CDR3 nucleotide sequence: TGTGCCAGTAGTTGGGGACTAACTGATGAGCAGTTCTTC.

The chain carries TRBV4-1 and TRBJ2-1; 10 bases line up with TRBD2. J lost 7 bases, V lost 4 bases, and 13 bases had no gene match. The CDR3 extends over 17 amino acids. The germline CDR1 and CDR2 sequences are MGHRA and YSYEKL. The CDR3 DNA follows: TGCGCCAGCAGCCTCCTACTCCCAGCGGGGGGGCTTAATGAGCAGTTCTTC. This gives the protein CASSLLLPAGGLNEQFF.

The V call is TRBV7-8, the J call TRBJ2-6; TRBD1 matches at 8 bases. CDR1 is SGHVS and CDR2 is FQNEAQ in the germline V gene. This CDR3 is 19 amino acids long. V dropped 4 bases and J dropped 1; count of bases not matched to a gene: 12. CDR3 DNA: TGTGCCAGCAGCTGGGACCCCGGGACAGGACTTTCTGGGGCCAACGTCCTGACTTTC. It codes for CASSWDPGTGLSGANVLTF.

The sample holds one count of this clone. The CDR3 DNA is TGTGCCAGCAGCTTATATGAGACCCAGTACTTC. The encoded protein is CASSLYETQYF. The rearrangement uses TRBV7-9 and TRBJ2-5; D gene ambiguous. The CDR3 is made up of 11 amino acids. Looked up from germline, CDR1 is SEHNR and CDR2 is FQNEAQ (reference sequence). The V end lost 2 bases, the J end lost 5 bases, and 3 bases lay between the germline ends. The variable domain in full, with the rest retrieved from reference TRBV7-9 and TRBJ2-5, is DTGVSQNPRHKITKRGQNVTFRCDPISEHNRLYWYRQTLGQGPEFLTYFQNEAQLEKSRLLSDRFSAERPKGSFSTLEIQRTEQGDSAMYLCASSLYETQYFGPGTRLLVL.